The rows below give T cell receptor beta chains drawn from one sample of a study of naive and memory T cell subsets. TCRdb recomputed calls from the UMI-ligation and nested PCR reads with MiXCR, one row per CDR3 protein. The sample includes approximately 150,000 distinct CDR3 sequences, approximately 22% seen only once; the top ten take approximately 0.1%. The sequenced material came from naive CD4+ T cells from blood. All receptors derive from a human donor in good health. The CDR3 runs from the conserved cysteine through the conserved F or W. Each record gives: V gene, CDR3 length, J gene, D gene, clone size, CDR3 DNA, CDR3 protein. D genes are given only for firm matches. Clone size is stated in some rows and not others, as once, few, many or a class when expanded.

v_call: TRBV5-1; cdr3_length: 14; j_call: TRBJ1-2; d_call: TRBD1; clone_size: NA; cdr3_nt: TGCGCCAGCAGCATGAGGACAGGAAACTATGGCTACACCTTC; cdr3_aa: CASSMRTGNYGYTF
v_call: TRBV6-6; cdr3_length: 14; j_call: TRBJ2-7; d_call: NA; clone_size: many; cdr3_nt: TGTGCCAGCAGTTACGACCTAACCGAATACGAGCAGTACTTC; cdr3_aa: CASSYDLTEYEQYF
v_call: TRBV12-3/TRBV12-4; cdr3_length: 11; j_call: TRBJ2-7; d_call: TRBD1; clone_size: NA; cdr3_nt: TGTGCCAGCAGCCAAGGGACAGGTCCCACCTTC; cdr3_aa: CASSQGTGPTF
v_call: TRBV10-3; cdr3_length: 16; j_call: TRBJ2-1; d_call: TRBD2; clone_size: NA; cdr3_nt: TGTGCCATCAGTAGACCTCTCGGGACTAGCGGTAATGAGCAGTTCTTC; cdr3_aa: CAISRPLGTSGNEQFF
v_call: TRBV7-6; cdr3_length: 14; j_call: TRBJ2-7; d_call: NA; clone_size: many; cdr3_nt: TGTGCCAGCAGCTTAGGGGGGCGTCTGAGCGAGCAGTACTTC; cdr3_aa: CASSLGGRLSEQYF
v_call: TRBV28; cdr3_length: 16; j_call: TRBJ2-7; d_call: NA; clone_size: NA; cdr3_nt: TGTGCCAGCAGTTTACGGATGGCGGGATGGGGTTACGAGCAGTACTTC; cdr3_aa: CASSLRMAGWGYEQYF
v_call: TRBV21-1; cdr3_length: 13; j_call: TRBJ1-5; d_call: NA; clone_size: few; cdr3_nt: TGTGCCAGCGAAAGATGGCAGGATCAGCCCCAGCATTTT; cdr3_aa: CASERWQDQPQHF
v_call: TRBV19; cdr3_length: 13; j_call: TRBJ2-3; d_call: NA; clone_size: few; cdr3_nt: TGTGCCAGTAGCGAAACTCGCACAGATACGCAGTATTTT; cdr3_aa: CASSETRTDTQYF
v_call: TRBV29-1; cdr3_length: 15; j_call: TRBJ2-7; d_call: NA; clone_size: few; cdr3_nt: TGCAGCGTTGAAGGAGGGTACAACTCTGCCCACGAGCAGTACTTC; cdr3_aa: CSVEGGYNSAHEQYF
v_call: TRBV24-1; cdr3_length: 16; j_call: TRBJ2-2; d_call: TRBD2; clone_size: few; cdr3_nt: TGTGCCACCAGTGGCCCAGCGGGAGCGTTTCCCGGGGAGCTGTTTTTT; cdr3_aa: CATSGPAGAFPGELFF
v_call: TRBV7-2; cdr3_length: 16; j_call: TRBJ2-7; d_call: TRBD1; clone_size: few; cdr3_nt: TGTGCCAGCAGCTTAGGCCCGGGACAGGGGGCTTACGAGCAGTACTTC; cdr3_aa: CASSLGPGQGAYEQYF
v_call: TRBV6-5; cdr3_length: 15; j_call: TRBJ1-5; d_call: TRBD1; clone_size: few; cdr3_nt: TGTGCCAGCAGCCCGGACAGGGGTTACAATCAGCCCCAGCATTTT; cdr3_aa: CASSPDRGYNQPQHF
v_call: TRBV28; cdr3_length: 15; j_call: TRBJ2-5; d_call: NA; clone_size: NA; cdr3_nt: TGTGCCAGCAGTGATTTAGGAGCGGTCCAAGAGACCCAGTACTTC; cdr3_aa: CASSDLGAVQETQYF
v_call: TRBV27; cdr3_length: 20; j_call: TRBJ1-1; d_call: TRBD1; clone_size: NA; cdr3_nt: TGTGCCAGCAGTTTTTCGAGAAGGCAGGGACAGGGGGGGATAGGCACTGAAGCTTTCTTT; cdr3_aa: CASSFSRRQGQGGIGTEAFF
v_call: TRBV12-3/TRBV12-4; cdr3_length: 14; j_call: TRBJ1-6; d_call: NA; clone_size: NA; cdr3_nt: TGTGCCAGCAGTTTGGGCGTATATAATTCACCCCTCCACTTT; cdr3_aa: CASSLGVYNSPLHF
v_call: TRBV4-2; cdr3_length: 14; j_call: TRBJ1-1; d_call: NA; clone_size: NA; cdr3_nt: TGTGCCAGCAGCCAAGATACAGGCGGCACTGAAGCTTTCTTT; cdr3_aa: CASSQDTGGTEAFF
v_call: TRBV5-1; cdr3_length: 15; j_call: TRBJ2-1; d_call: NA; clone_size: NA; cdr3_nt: TGCGCCAGCAGCTTTGGAGGGGGCGCCTACAATGAGCAGTTCTTC; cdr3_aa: CASSFGGGAYNEQFF
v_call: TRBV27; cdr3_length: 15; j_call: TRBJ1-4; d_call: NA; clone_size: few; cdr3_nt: TGTGCCAGCACCAATCCACAGGGAGGTCTTGAAAAACTGTTTTTT; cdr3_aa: CASTNPQGGLEKLFF
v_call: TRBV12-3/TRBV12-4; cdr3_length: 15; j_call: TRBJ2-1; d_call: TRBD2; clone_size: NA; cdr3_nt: TGTGCCAGCGGACAACTAGCGGGAGCTTGGAATGAGCAGTTCTTC; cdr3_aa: CASGQLAGAWNEQFF
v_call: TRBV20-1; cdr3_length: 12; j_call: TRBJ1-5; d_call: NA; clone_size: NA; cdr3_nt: TGCAGTGCTAGAGTCGAAAATCAGCCCCAGCATTTT; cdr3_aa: CSARVENQPQHF
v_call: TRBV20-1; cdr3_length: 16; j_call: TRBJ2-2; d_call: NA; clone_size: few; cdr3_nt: TGCAGTGCTAGAGCGGTCCGGCAGGGTAACACCGGGGAGCTGTTTTTT; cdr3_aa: CSARAVRQGNTGELFF
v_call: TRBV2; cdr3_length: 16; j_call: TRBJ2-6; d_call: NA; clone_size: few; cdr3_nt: TGTGCCAGCAGTGTTCAGGGCAAGGCTGGGGCCAACGTCCTGACTTTC; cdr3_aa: CASSVQGKAGANVLTF
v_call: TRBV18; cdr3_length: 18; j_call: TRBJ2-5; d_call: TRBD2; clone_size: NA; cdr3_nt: TGTGCCAGCTCATCAAGACTAGCCGCTGGGGGGTACCAAGAGACCCAGTACTTC; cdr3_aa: CASSSRLAAGGYQETQYF
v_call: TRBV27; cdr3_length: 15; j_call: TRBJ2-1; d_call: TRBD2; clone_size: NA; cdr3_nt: TGTGCCAGCAGTTCCTTTAGCGGGATCTACAATGAGCAGTTCTTC; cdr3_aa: CASSSFSGIYNEQFF
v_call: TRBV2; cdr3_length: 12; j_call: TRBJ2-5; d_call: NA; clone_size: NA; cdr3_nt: TGTGCCAGCGACAGGGGAGGGGAGACCCAGTACTTC; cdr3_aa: CASDRGGETQYF
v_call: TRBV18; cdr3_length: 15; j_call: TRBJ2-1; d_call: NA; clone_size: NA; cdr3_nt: TGTGCCAGCTCACCAAGTACGCGCGCGACGGATGAGCAGTTCTTC; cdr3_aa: CASSPSTRATDEQFF
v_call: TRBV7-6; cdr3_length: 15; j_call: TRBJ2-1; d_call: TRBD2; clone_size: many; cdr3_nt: TGTGCCAGCAGCTTAGGTTCCGCGGGAGCCGGTGAGCAGTTCTTC; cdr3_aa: CASSLGSAGAGEQFF
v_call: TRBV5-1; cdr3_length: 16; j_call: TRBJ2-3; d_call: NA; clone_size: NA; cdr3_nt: TGCGCCAGCAGCTTGGCCAGGGGCGCCGGCACAGATACGCAGTATTTT; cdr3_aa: CASSLARGAGTDTQYF
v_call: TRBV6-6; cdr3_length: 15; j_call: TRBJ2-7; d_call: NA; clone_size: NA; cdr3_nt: TGTGCCAGCAGTTGGGTGGGCGGATCTTCCTACGAGCAGTACTTC; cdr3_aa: CASSWVGGSSYEQYF
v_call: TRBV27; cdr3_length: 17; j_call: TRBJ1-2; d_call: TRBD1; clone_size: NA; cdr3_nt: TGTGCCAGCAGCCACCGGGACAGGATCCATACTAACTATGGCTACACCTTC; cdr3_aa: CASSHRDRIHTNYGYTF
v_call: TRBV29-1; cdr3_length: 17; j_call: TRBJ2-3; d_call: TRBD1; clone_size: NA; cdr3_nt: TGCAGCGTTGAAGACCTCGGGACAGGGGTAAGGGCAGATACGCAGTATTTT; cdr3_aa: CSVEDLGTGVRADTQYF
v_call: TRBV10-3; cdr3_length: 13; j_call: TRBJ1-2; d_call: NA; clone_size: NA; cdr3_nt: TGTGCCATCAGTGAGTCGATTAACTATGGCTACACCTTC; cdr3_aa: CAISESINYGYTF
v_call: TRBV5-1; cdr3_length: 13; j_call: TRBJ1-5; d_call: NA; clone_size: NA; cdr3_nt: TGCGCCAGCAGCTTAGAATTTAATCAGCCCCAGCATTTT; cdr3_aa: CASSLEFNQPQHF
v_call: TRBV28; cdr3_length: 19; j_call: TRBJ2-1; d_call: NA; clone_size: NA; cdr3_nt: TGTGCCAGCAGTCCATCGCAGGCCGCCGGGGAGACCCCTTGGAATGAGCAGTTCTTC; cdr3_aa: CASSPSQAAGETPWNEQFF
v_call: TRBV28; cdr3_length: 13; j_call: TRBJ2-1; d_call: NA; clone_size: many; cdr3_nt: TGTGCCAGTAGGAGGGTCTCCTACAATGAGCAGTTCTTC; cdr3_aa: CASRRVSYNEQFF
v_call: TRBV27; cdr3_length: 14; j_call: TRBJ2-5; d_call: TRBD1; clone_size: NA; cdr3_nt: TGTGCCAGCAGTCCAGGGACAGGAAAAGAGACCCAGTACTTC; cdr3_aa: CASSPGTGKETQYF
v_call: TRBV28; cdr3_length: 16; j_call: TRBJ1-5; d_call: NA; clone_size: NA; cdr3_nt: TGTGCCAGCAGAAAGATGGGCCTCGGGGGCAATCAGCCCCAGCATTTT; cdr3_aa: CASRKMGLGGNQPQHF
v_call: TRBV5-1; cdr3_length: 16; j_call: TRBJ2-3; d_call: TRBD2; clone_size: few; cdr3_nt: TGCGCCAGCAGCTTGGGGCTAGCGGGAGCAACAGATACGCAGTATTTT; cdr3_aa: CASSLGLAGATDTQYF
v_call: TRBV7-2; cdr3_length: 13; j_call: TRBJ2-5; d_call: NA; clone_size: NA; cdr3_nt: TGTGCCAGCAGCTCAGCGGACCAAGAGACCCAGTACTTC; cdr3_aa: CASSSADQETQYF
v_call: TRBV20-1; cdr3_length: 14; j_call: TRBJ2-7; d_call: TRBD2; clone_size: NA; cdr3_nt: TGCAGTGCTCGACTAGCGGGAGGGATCCACGAGCAGTACTTC; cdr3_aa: CSARLAGGIHEQYF
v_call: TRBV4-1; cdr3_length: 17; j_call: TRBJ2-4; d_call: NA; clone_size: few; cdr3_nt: TGCGCCAGCAGCCAAGAGGGGGGCAGCCTAGCCAAAAACATTCAGTACTTC; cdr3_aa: CASSQEGGSLAKNIQYF
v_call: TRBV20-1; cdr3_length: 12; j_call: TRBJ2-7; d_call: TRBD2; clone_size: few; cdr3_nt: TGCAGTGCCGGGGGGGATACTAGCGAGCAGTACTTC; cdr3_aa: CSAGGDTSEQYF
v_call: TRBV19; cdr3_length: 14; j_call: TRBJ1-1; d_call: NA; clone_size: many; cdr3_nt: TGTGCCAGTAGGGGAGGGGTTAAGAACACTGAAGCTTTCTTT; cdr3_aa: CASRGGVKNTEAFF